The rows below give T cell receptor beta chains drawn from one sample of a study of identical twins. TCRdb independently ran MiXCR on the 5' RACE reads; one entry per CDR3 protein. Counted here are hundreds of thousands of distinct CDR3 sequences, around 20% occurring once; the ten biggest clones make up roughly 4%. This same sample was also part of a study on T cells expressing NK-cell markers.

The sample comprised PBMCs. These TCRs come from a woman between 18 and 30 years old in good health. CDR3s include the opening cysteine and the closing phenylalanine or tryptophan. Each record gives: V gene, J gene, clone size, D gene, CDR3 protein, CDR3 DNA. The D gene is left open where the match is weak. Where a row states a size, it is once, few, many or the class of an expanded clone; other rows omit it.

v_gene: TRBV2; j_gene: TRBJ2-7; abundance: few; d_gene: -; CDR3aa: CAGSVWRGEQYF; CDR3nt: TGTGCCGGGTCTGTCTGGAGGGGCGAGCAGTACTTC
v_gene: TRBV27; j_gene: TRBJ1-1; abundance: -; d_gene: -; CDR3aa: CASSSRQNTEAFF; CDR3nt: TGTGCCAGCAGTTCTAGACAGAACACTGAAGCTTTCTTT
v_gene: TRBV20-1; j_gene: TRBJ2-1; abundance: few; d_gene: TRBD2; CDR3aa: CSARIEVLAGRGNEQFF; CDR3nt: TGCAGTGCGCGGATCGAGGTGCTAGCGGGAAGGGGGAATGAGCAGTTCTTC
v_gene: TRBV12-3/TRBV12-4; j_gene: TRBJ1-5; abundance: many; d_gene: -; CDR3aa: CASSFNSDQPQHF; CDR3nt: TGTGCCAGCAGTTTTAACAGCGATCAGCCCCAGCATTTT
v_gene: TRBV5-5; j_gene: TRBJ1-2; abundance: few; d_gene: -; CDR3aa: CASSSTDLEGRYGYTF; CDR3nt: TGTGCCAGCAGCTCCACGGACCTCGAGGGTAGATATGGCTACACCTTC
v_gene: TRBV10-3; j_gene: TRBJ2-5; abundance: -; d_gene: -; CDR3aa: CAISKGDQETQYF; CDR3nt: TGTGCCATCTCAAAGGGGGACCAAGAGACCCAGTACTTC
v_gene: TRBV4-1; j_gene: TRBJ2-5; abundance: few; d_gene: -; CDR3aa: CASSQDGTRQETQYF; CDR3nt: TGCGCCAGCAGCCAAGATGGGACCCGGCAAGAGACCCAGTACTTC
v_gene: TRBV4-3; j_gene: TRBJ2-1; abundance: -; d_gene: TRBD2; CDR3aa: CASSPSGDYYNEQFF; CDR3nt: TGCGCCAGCAGCCCTAGCGGGGACTACTACAATGAGCAGTTCTTC
v_gene: TRBV11-3; j_gene: TRBJ2-1; abundance: few; d_gene: -; CDR3aa: CASSLGTENNEQFF; CDR3nt: TGTGCCAGCAGCTTAGGGACAGAAAACAATGAGCAGTTCTTC
v_gene: TRBV29-1; j_gene: TRBJ2-3; abundance: few; d_gene: TRBD1; CDR3aa: CSASRTGGDDTQYF; CDR3nt: TGCAGCGCAAGCCGGACAGGGGGGGACGATACGCAGTATTTT
v_gene: TRBV12-3/TRBV12-4; j_gene: TRBJ2-5; abundance: -; d_gene: TRBD2; CDR3aa: CASSSSGRAETQYF; CDR3nt: TGTGCCAGCAGCTCTAGCGGGAGAGCCGAGACCCAGTACTTC
v_gene: TRBV30; j_gene: TRBJ2-7; abundance: -; d_gene: -; CDR3aa: CAWRLRGRYEQYF; CDR3nt: TGTGCCTGGAGGCTCAGGGGTAGGTACGAGCAGTACTTC
v_gene: TRBV7-2; j_gene: TRBJ2-5; abundance: -; d_gene: -; CDR3aa: CASSWDGQETQYF; CDR3nt: TGTGCCAGCAGCTGGGACGGGCAAGAGACCCAGTACTTC
v_gene: TRBV4-1; j_gene: TRBJ2-3; abundance: many; d_gene: TRBD2; CDR3aa: CASSQDERSGIEDTQYF; CDR3nt: TGCGCCAGCAGCCAAGATGAACGTAGCGGGATTGAGGATACGCAGTATTTT
v_gene: TRBV4-3; j_gene: TRBJ2-2; abundance: -; d_gene: TRBD2; CDR3aa: CASSQDRLADVNTGELFF; CDR3nt: TGCGCCAGCAGCCAAGATAGGCTAGCGGATGTAAACACCGGGGAGCTGTTTTTT
v_gene: TRBV12-5; j_gene: TRBJ2-7; abundance: few; d_gene: -; CDR3aa: CASEDSGEQYF; CDR3nt: TGTGCTAGTGAAGACTCTGGCGAGCAGTACTTC
v_gene: TRBV20-1; j_gene: TRBJ2-7; abundance: few; d_gene: -; CDR3aa: CSASEGREQYF; CDR3nt: TGCAGTGCTAGTGAGGGTCGCGAGCAGTACTTC
v_gene: TRBV5-1; j_gene: TRBJ2-7; abundance: once; d_gene: TRBD2; CDR3aa: CASSFIAGGPGEQYF; CDR3nt: TGCGCCAGCAGCTTCATAGCGGGAGGGCCTGGCGAGCAGTACTTC
v_gene: TRBV3-1; j_gene: TRBJ1-5; abundance: many; d_gene: -; CDR3aa: CASSQGAVQSNQPQHF; CDR3nt: TGTGCCAGCAGCCAAGGAGCGGTCCAATCGAATCAGCCCCAGCATTTT
v_gene: TRBV9; j_gene: TRBJ2-1; abundance: few; d_gene: TRBD2; CDR3aa: CASSVSGSPNEQFF; CDR3nt: TGTGCCAGCAGCGTAAGCGGGAGCCCCAATGAGCAGTTCTTC
v_gene: TRBV12-3/TRBV12-4; j_gene: TRBJ2-7; abundance: -; d_gene: -; CDR3aa: CASRSELNSYEQYF; CDR3nt: TGTGCCAGCAGATCTGAGCTTAACTCCTACGAGCAGTACTTC
v_gene: TRBV12-3/TRBV12-4; j_gene: TRBJ2-5; abundance: -; d_gene: -; CDR3aa: CASTHRGHQETQYF; CDR3nt: TGTGCCAGCACCCACCGCGGACACCAAGAGACCCAGTACTTC
v_gene: TRBV7-6; j_gene: TRBJ1-3; abundance: few; d_gene: -; CDR3aa: CASSNPTGNTIYF; CDR3nt: TGTGCCAGCAGCAACCCAACTGGAAACACCATATATTTT
v_gene: TRBV5-6; j_gene: TRBJ2-4; abundance: few; d_gene: -; CDR3aa: CASRGAKNIQYF; CDR3nt: TGTGCCAGCAGGGGGGCCAAAAACATTCAGTACTTC
v_gene: TRBV14; j_gene: TRBJ1-2; abundance: many; d_gene: TRBD1; CDR3aa: CASSHPGTEYGYTF; CDR3nt: TGTGCCAGCAGCCACCCCGGGACAGAATATGGCTACACCTTC
v_gene: TRBV20-1; j_gene: TRBJ1-1; abundance: -; d_gene: -; CDR3aa: CSATTDMNTEAFF; CDR3nt: TGCAGTGCCACCACAGACATGAACACTGAAGCTTTCTTT
v_gene: TRBV18; j_gene: TRBJ2-1; abundance: -; d_gene: TRBD1; CDR3aa: CASSPTLGQGGNEQFF; CDR3nt: TGTGCCAGCTCACCAACACTGGGACAGGGAGGCAATGAGCAGTTCTTC
v_gene: TRBV10-3; j_gene: TRBJ2-7; abundance: -; d_gene: -; CDR3aa: CAIRELHEQYF; CDR3nt: TGTGCCATCAGGGAATTGCACGAGCAGTACTTC
v_gene: TRBV5-1; j_gene: TRBJ2-1; abundance: -; d_gene: TRBD2; CDR3aa: CASSIVTSEYNEQFF; CDR3nt: TGCGCCAGCAGCATAGTCACTAGCGAGTACAATGAGCAGTTCTTC
v_gene: TRBV20-1; j_gene: TRBJ2-7; abundance: -; d_gene: -; CDR3aa: CSATDGLEGQYF; CDR3nt: TGCAGTGCCACGGACGGCTTAGAGGGGCAGTACTTC
v_gene: TRBV12-3/TRBV12-4; j_gene: TRBJ2-7; abundance: -; d_gene: -; CDR3aa: CASSPDWVPHF; CDR3nt: TGTGCCAGCAGCCCAGACTGGGTACCGCACTTC
v_gene: TRBV21-1; j_gene: TRBJ2-1; abundance: many; d_gene: -; CDR3aa: CASSPWTSGRQNEQFF; CDR3nt: TGTGCCAGCAGCCCTTGGACTAGCGGGAGACAAAATGAGCAGTTCTTC
v_gene: TRBV10-3; j_gene: TRBJ2-1; abundance: -; d_gene: TRBD2; CDR3aa: CAIGLADYNEQFF; CDR3nt: TGTGCCATCGGACTAGCGGATTACAATGAGCAGTTCTTC